Each of the 18 T cell receptor beta chains below was sequenced from the same sample in a study of blood T cell repertoires in COVID-19 (dated by TCRdb to about 2020). The library was obtained by the immunoSEQ multiplex PCR assay. As stored in TCRdb, this immuneACCESS dataset retains in-frame rearrangements with V and J assigned. A fraction of the clones does not appear; measured against another copy, unresolved V genes explain less than half of the discrepancy, and the remainder lacks a known reason. The sample table holds about 130,000 clones, of which more than 80% were seen once. The ten largest account for roughly 4.5% of the sample. Material: peripheral blood. Source of these receptors: a human donor in a cohort sampled during active COVID-19.

This sequence joins TRBV14 and TRBJ2-5; 10 nucleotides agree with TRBD2. Losses at the gene ends were 6 bases for V and 5 bases for J; bases not matched to a gene: 6. The CDR3 covers 14 residues. Germline assignment: CDR1 SGHDN and CDR2 FVKESK. CDR3 nucleotide sequence: TGTGCCAGCAGGGCGGGACTAGCGCAGGAGACCCAGTACTTC. Translating gives CASRAGLAQETQYF.

V and J are TRBV19 and TRBJ2-5; D is perhaps TRBD2 (6 bases). The CDR3 is 12 amino acids. Germline values: CDR1 LNHDA, CDR2 SQIVND (reference sequence). V lost 6 bases, J lost 4 bases, and 9 bases lay in between. The CDR3 nucleotides read TGTGCCAGTAGGGGGACTCGAGAGACCCAGTACTTC. This codes for CASRGTRETQYF. Together with reference TRBV19 and TRBJ2-5, the CDR3 gives the full variable domain: DGGITQSPKYLFRKEGQNVTLSCEQNLNHDAMYWYRQDPGQGLRLIYYSQIVNDFQKGDIAEGYSVSREKKESFPLTVTSAQKNPTAFYLCASRGTRETQYFGPGTRLLVL.

The chain recombines TRBV7-6 with TRBJ2-6, with unresolved D. Germline CDR1 SGHVS, CDR2 FNYEAQ. The CDR3 is 15 amino acids. V gave up 5 bases and J gave up 0 bases, with 8 bases separating them. CDR3 region: CASSPKHSGANVLTF. CDR3 in DNA: TGTGCCAGCAGCCCTAAGCACTCTGGGGCCAACGTCCTGACTTTC. Full variable domain (missing parts from reference TRBV7-6 and TRBJ2-6): GAGVSQSPRYKVTKRGQDVALRCDPISGHVSLYWYRQALGQGPEFLTYFNYEAQQDKSGLPNDRFSAERPEGSISTLTIQRTEQRDSAMYRCASSPKHSGANVLTFGAGSRLTVL.

The CDR3 loop reads CASMREATNEKLFF. CDR3 in DNA: TGTGCCAGCATGAGAGAAGCAACTAATGAAAAACTGTTTTTT. V and J are TRBV6-5 and TRBJ1-4; D is uncertain. Per germline, CDR1 MNHEY and CDR2 SVGAGI. V was trimmed by 7 bases and J by 0 bases, leaving 9 bases between them. The CDR3 loop spans 14 amino acids.

The chain combines TRBV5-4 with TRBJ1-3; 7 positions agree with TRBD1. From germline, CDR1 is SGHNT and CDR2 YYREEE (reference sequence). The CDR3 sequence is 16 residues long. The V segment lost 4 bases and the J segment 1 base; nucleotides outside the gene matches: 8. CDR3 in amino acids: CASSTKTGKSGNTIYF. The CDR3 coding sequence is TGTGCCAGCAGCACCAAGACAGGGAAGTCTGGAAACACCATATATTTT.

The J gene is TRBJ2-3, the V gene TRBV11-2; D not certain. Trimming removed 4 bases at V and 3 bases at J, with 11 bases between. Germline CDR1 and CDR2: SGHAT and FQNNGV. The CDR3 runs 14 residues. CDR3 in amino acids: CASSSYIQTDTQYF. The CDR3, as DNA: TGTGCCAGCAGCTCATATATACAGACAGATACGCAGTATTTT. The complete variable domain, with remaining parts taken from reference TRBV11-2 and TRBJ2-3, reads EAGVAQSPRYKIIEKRQSVAFWCNPISGHATLYWYQQILGQGPKLLIQFQNNGVVDDSQLPKDRFSAERLKGVDSTLKIQPAKLEDSAVYLCASSSYIQTDTQYFGPGTRLTVL.

This clone was seen a single time. The chain uses TRBV30 and TRBJ1-1, with D possibly being TRBD1 (5 bases). Germline assignment: CDR1 GTSNPN and CDR2 SVGIG (reference sequence). There are 12 residues in the CDR3. V was cut by 3 bases and J by 5 bases, with 10 bases left in between. In nucleotides, the CDR3 is TGTGCCTGGAGGCAGGGTAAAACTGAAGCTTTCTTT. Translation gives CAWRQGKTEAFF.

The rearrangement links TRBV10-1 to TRBJ1-3, with 7 positions matching TRBD1. Per germline, CDR1 WNHNN and CDR2 SYGVQD (reference sequence). V gave up 5 bases and J gave up 0 bases; unmatched junction bases: 16. The CDR3 covers 19 residues. CDR3 in DNA: TGCGCCAGCAGTAAACGGGACAGAGCTACCAATACCTCTGGAAACACCATATATTTT. Its protein product is CASSKRDRATNTSGNTIYF.

The chain carries TRBV19 and TRBJ1-4, with a weak D call TRBD1 (6 bases). Germline assignment: CDR1 LNHDA and CDR2 SQIVND (reference sequence). The V gene lost 2 bases and the J gene lost 8 bases, with 18 bases spanning the gap. The CDR3 is made up of 16 amino acids. The CDR3 region has the DNA TGTGCCAGTAGTATACAACCACAGGGAAGAGGAGAAAAACTGTTTTTT. It encodes CASSIQPQGRGEKLFF.

The CDR3 nucleotides read TGTGCCAGCAGTTTATCTCCCGGGAAACTTTATGGCTACACCTTC. It specifies CASSLSPGKLYGYTF. The rearrangement uses TRBV27 and TRBJ1-2; D gene ambiguous. Germline CDR1 is MNHEY and CDR2 is SMNVEV (reference sequence). The CDR3 has 15 residues. V lost 0 bases and J lost 5, with 13 bases in between.

This chain uses TRBV4-3 with TRBJ1-1, with D tentatively TRBD1 (6 bases). Germline assignment: CDR1 LGHNA and CDR2 YSLEER. The CDR3 sequence is 13 residues long. Trimming pared 5 bases from V and 6 bases from J, leaving 13 bases between. CDR3 in DNA: TGCGCCAGCAGCGAACAGGGATGGGCTGAAGCTTTCTTT. It is translated as CASSEQGWAEAFF.

The rearrangement uses TRBV3-1 (or the pseudogene TRBV3-2) and TRBJ2-7; D uncertain. The germline V and J ends were trimmed by 1 base and 3 bases, with 13 bases remaining between them. Germline V gives CDR1 LGHDT, CDR2 YNNKEL (reference sequence). The CDR3 sequence is 15 residues long. CDR3 DNA: TGTGCCAGCAGCCAAGCCCGACACCTTCTCTACGAGCAGTACTTC. Protein sequence: CASSQARHLLYEQYF.

The J gene is TRBJ2-1, the V gene TRBV11-3; 8 positions agree with TRBD2. Germline V gene lookup returns CDR1 SGHNT and CDR2 YENEEA. V lost 8 bases to trimming and J lost 7 bases; unmatched junction nucleotides: 4. This CDR3 region has 12 residues. The CDR3 loop reads CASRGGGNEQFF. The CDR3 DNA follows: TGTGCCAGCCGGGGGGGTGGAAATGAGCAGTTCTTC.

This clone was picked up a small number of times. V usage is TRBV28 and J usage is TRBJ1-2, with TRBD1 as a possible D gene (6 bases). This CDR3 has 13 amino acids. Trimming removed 7 bases from V and 0 bases from J, with 9 bases in between. Germline CDR1 and CDR2: MDHEN and SYDVKM. Here the CDR3 DNA reads TGTGCCAGCAACGACAGGACTAACTATGGCTACACCTTC. This codes for CASNDRTNYGYTF.

V is TRBV7-2 and J is TRBJ2-3; 8 bases agree with TRBD2. CDR1 SGHTA and CDR2 FQGNSA come from the germline V gene. Unmatched junction bases numbered 10, after V lost 4 bases and J lost 1 base. The CDR3 covers 17 residues. The CDR3 protein is CASSWGLAGRGTDTQYF. The CDR3 coding sequence is TGTGCCAGCAGCTGGGGGCTAGCGGGTAGAGGCACAGATACGCAGTATTTT.

V usage is TRBV15 and J usage is TRBJ2-1, with a tentative D call TRBD2 (6 bases). The CDR3 runs to 14 residues. Germline V CDR1 and CDR2: LNHNV, YYDKDF (reference sequence). Trimming stripped 8 bases from V and 3 bases from J, with 14 bases between. CDR3 nucleotide sequence: TGTGCCACCGGCGGGGCGGGAAGCTACAATGAGCAGTTCTTC. This encodes CATGGAGSYNEQFF.

CDR3 nucleotides: TGTGCCAGCAGTTTATCACGGGGGATCGGTGGCTACACCTTC. It encodes CASSLSRGIGGYTF. The chain joins TRBV28 to TRBJ1-2; perhaps TRBD1 as D (5 bases). V was shortened by 1 base and J by 7 bases, with 13 bases between the two germline ends. This CDR3 spans 14 amino acids. The V gene's germline CDR1 is MDHEN and CDR2 SYDVKM.

The chain's CDR3 is CASSFDRSPLHF. The CDR3 DNA sequence: TGTGCCAGCAGTTTTGACAGATCACCCCTCCACTTT. The rearrangement joins TRBV12-3 or TRBV12-4 to TRBJ1-6; D possibly corresponds to TRBD1 (5 bases). V lost 3 bases to trimming and J lost 10 bases, with 7 bases between them. CDR3 size: 12 residues.